One and the same sample provided the 26 T cell receptor beta chains below, sequenced in a study of blood T cell repertoires in COVID-19. Sequencing used immunoSEQ multiplex PCR; TCRdb keeps in-frame clones, though not all of them. This sample carries roughly 410,000 clones, around 90% of them seen once, and the ten largest clones take 1% to 1.5%. Material: peripheral blood. The source is a man in his forties or fifties with acute or convalescent COVID-19.

This chain connects TRBV5-1 to TRBJ1-1, with no clear D. V gave up 0 bases and J gave up 1 base, with 16 bases separating them. This CDR3 region has 17 residues. Per the germline V gene, CDR1 is SGHRS and CDR2 is YFSETQ. The CDR3 DNA reads as TGCGCCAGCAGCTTGGTCTGGGAGGGCCCCTCGAACACTGAAGCTTTCTTT. It specifies CASSLVWEGPSNTEAFF.

The rearrangement uses TRBV7-3 and TRBJ1-6, with TRBD1 matching 8 bases. V shed 0 bases, J shed 6 bases, and the junction held 1 base outside the gene matches. Germline values: CDR1 SGHTA, CDR2 FQGTGA. The CDR3 has 15 residues. The CDR3 region has the DNA TGTGCCAGCAGCTTAACCCAGGGGGCTAATTCACCCCTCCACTTT. Protein sequence: CASSLTQGANSPLHF.

The chain joins TRBV29-1 to TRBJ1-2; D possibly corresponds to TRBD1 (5 bases). From germline, CDR1 is SQVTM and CDR2 ANQGSEA. V was cut by 3 bases and J by 0 bases, with 11 bases left in between. There are 14 residues in the CDR3. CDR3 nucleotides: TGCAGCGTTGAGGGGGGGGGAGCTAACTATGGCTACACCTTC. Translation: CSVEGGGANYGYTF.

V gene TRBV29-1 combines with J gene TRBJ2-3, with TRBD2 matching 10 bases. The junction had 15 bases not matched to a gene; V was cut back by 3 bases and J by 3 bases. Germline V gene lookup returns CDR1 SQVTM and CDR2 ANQGSEA. The CDR3 consists of 18 residues. The CDR3 is CSVDLAGARGMGTDTQYF. DNA for the CDR3: TGCAGCGTTGACCTAGCGGGAGCGAGGGGTATGGGGACAGATACGCAGTATTTT.

Notes on this clone: Different DNA sequences within this sample yield the same CDR3. The chain recombines TRBV7-3 with TRBJ1-1, with D unclear. Trimming shortened V by 1 base and J by 1 base, and 4 bases separated the two germline ends. Germline V gene data show CDR1 as SGHTA and CDR2 as FQGTGA. The CDR3 is 13 residues long. The CDR3 DNA sequence: TGTGCCAGCAGCTTAATACAGAACACTGAAGCTTTCTTT. It yields the protein CASSLIQNTEAFF.

The chain recombines TRBV5-4 with TRBJ2-2, with D maybe TRBD2 (5 bases). Germline V lookup: CDR1 SGHNT, CDR2 YYREEE (reference sequence). Trimming took off 1 base at V and 7 bases at J, with 17 bases between the two ends. The CDR3 length is 16 residues. The CDR3 sequence: CASSLPREDRYGELFF. The CDR3 nucleotides are TGTGCCAGCAGCTTGCCTCGGGAAGACCGATACGGGGAGCTGTTTTTT. The full variable domain, in which reference TRBV5-4 and TRBJ2-2 provide the parts outside the CDR3, is ETGVTQSPTHLIKTRGQQVTLRCSSQSGHNTVSWYQQALGQGPQFIFQYYREEENGRGNFPPRFSGLQFPNYSSELNVNALELDDSALYLCASSLPREDRYGELFFGEGSRLTVL.

This clone was observed a few times. The chain employs TRBV6-5 and TRBJ2-1, with a possible D match to TRBD2 (6 bases). The CDR3 spans 15 residues. V gave up 4 bases and J gave up 6 bases, with 16 bases separating them. Germline lookup yields CDR1 MNHEY and CDR2 SVGAGI. As DNA, the CDR3 is TGTGCCAGCAGTTTTAGCGGAGGAGGGCGCAATGAGCAGTTCTTC. Protein: CASSFSGGGRNEQFF.

Comments on this clone: The junction departs from germline at one end; a sequencing error may be responsible. This sequence joins TRBV6-5 and TRBJ1-1, with a weak D call TRBD1 (6 bases). Germline CDR1 is MNHEY and CDR2 is SVGAGI. This CDR3 is 14 amino acids long. The CDR3 DNA sequence: TGTGCCAGCAGCTACTCTAGGGGGATTCGTACAGCTTTCTTT. Amino acids: CASSYSRGIRTAFF.

The gene calls are TRBV6-6 and TRBJ1-5; possible D gene TRBD1, 5 bases. The CDR3 sequence is 14 residues long. V was pared by 5 bases and J by 0 bases, with 8 bases between. Germline lookup yields CDR1 MNHNY and CDR2 SVGAGI (reference sequence). The CDR3 is CASSLQDSNQPQHF. The CDR3 nucleotides are TGTGCCAGCAGTCTACAGGATAGCAATCAGCCCCAGCATTTT.

Turning to this clone: The sample has other DNA sequences that encode this CDR3 too. The chain is built from TRBV5-1 and TRBJ1-2; 7 nucleotides align to TRBD1. Germline assignment: CDR1 SGHRS and CDR2 YFSETQ. The junction had 9 bases not matched to a gene; V was cut back by 2 bases and J by 8 bases. The CDR3 has 14 residues. CDR3 sequence reads: CASSLLDRVGGYTF. CDR3 bases: TGCGCCAGCAGCTTACTCGACAGGGTAGGGGGCTACACCTTC.

J is TRBJ2-7 and V is TRBV14, with D possibly being TRBD1 (6 bases). With 3 bases removed from V and 4 bases from J, the gap between germline ends came to 10 bases. Germline V gene data show CDR1 as SGHDN and CDR2 as FVKESK. The CDR3 runs to 13 residues. In DNA, the CDR3 is TGTGCCAGCAGCCATTTTCAGGGGTACGAGCAGTACTTC. Translated: CASSHFQGYEQYF.

The rearrangement uses TRBV27 and TRBJ2-1; 8 bases match TRBD1. The CDR3 covers 14 residues. V shed 5 bases and J 5 bases; nucleotides not matched to a gene: 5. CDR1 is MNHEY, CDR2 SMNVEV, per germline (reference sequence). CDR3 sequence reads: CASSPDRADNEQFF. As DNA, the CDR3 is TGTGCCAGCAGTCCGGACAGGGCGGACAATGAGCAGTTCTTC.

The V gene is TRBV5-1, the J gene TRBJ2-3; 9 bases match TRBD2. Germline lookup yields CDR1 SGHRS and CDR2 YFSETQ. The V and J ends lost 3 bases and 4 bases, in that order; junction bases with no gene match: 6. This CDR3 region has 15 residues. CDR3 DNA: TGCGCCAGCAGCTCCCTAGCGGGAAATGCAGATACGCAGTATTTT. Translation: CASSSLAGNADTQYF.

The chain joins TRBV29-1 to TRBJ2-1; TRBD2 matches at 7 bases. With 6 bases clipped from V and 8 bases from J, the junction kept 13 bases outside the gene matches. Germline V gene sequence: CDR1 SQVTM, CDR2 ANQGSEA. The CDR3 sequence is 14 residues long. This chain's CDR3 is CSVRRSGAGDEQFF. In DNA form, the CDR3 reads TGCAGCGTGCGTAGGAGCGGGGCCGGGGATGAGCAGTTCTTC.

This sequence joins TRBV6-5 and TRBJ2-2, with 9 bases matching TRBD1. The germline V gene encodes CDR1 MNHEY and CDR2 SVGAGI. The junction had 4 bases not matched to a gene; V was cut back by 7 bases and J by 1 base. The CDR3 extends over 15 amino acids. CDR3 protein: CASNWDRENTGELFF. DNA for the CDR3: TGTGCCAGCAATTGGGACAGGGAGAACACCGGGGAGCTGTTTTTT.

The rearrangement uses TRBV20-1 and TRBJ1-6; weak D call: TRBD1 (6 bases). Trimming removed 3 bases at V and 1 base at J, with 10 bases between. This CDR3 has 15 residues. Germline V gives CDR1 DFQATT, CDR2 SNEGSKA (reference sequence). The CDR3 sequence is CSASRGASYNSPLHF. CDR3 nucleotide sequence: TGCAGTGCTAGTCGGGGGGCATCCTATAATTCACCCCTCCACTTT.

In the case of this clone: At one of its ends the junction is not consistent with the germline gene, which may arise from a read error. This chain links TRBV2 with TRBJ1-1; possible D gene TRBD1, 6 bases. The CDR3 length is 14 residues. Germline V gene data show CDR1 as SNHLY and CDR2 as FYNNEI. The CDR3 sequence: CASRDRDRNNEAFF. The CDR3 nucleotides read TGTGCCAGCAGGGACCGAGACAGGAACAATGAAGCTTTCTTT.

Comments on this clone: One end of the junction varies from germline; a read error may be responsible. The rearrangement uses TRBV19 and TRBJ1-5; 7 nucleotides align to TRBD1. The CDR3 is 14 amino acids. Germline CDR1 and CDR2: LNHDA and SQIVND (reference sequence). CDR3 DNA sequence: TGTGCCAGTAGTGTAGAACAGGGGTATCAGCCCCAGCATTTT. It translates to CASSVEQGYQPQHF.

The rearrangement joins TRBV15 to TRBJ2-7; possibly TRBD1 for D (6 bases). Germline values: CDR1 LNHNV, CDR2 YYDKDF (reference sequence). This CDR3 has 19 residues. Trimming took off 1 base at V and 2 bases at J, with 24 bases between the two ends. CDR3 protein: CATSRVSVGLVAGAYEQYF. The CDR3 coding sequence is TGTGCCACCAGCAGAGTTTCAGTAGGGCTGGTGGCAGGGGCCTACGAGCAGTACTTC.

This clone is a singleton in its sample. V is TRBV28 and J is TRBJ2-3, with D uncertain. This CDR3 has 13 amino acids. Trimming pared 6 bases from V and 0 bases from J, leaving 7 bases between. Germline V gives CDR1 MDHEN, CDR2 SYDVKM. The CDR3 DNA follows: TGTGCCAGCAGATCCTCCAGCACAGATACGCAGTATTTT. Its protein product is CASRSSSTDTQYF.

The chain couples TRBV30 to TRBJ1-2, with D possibly matching TRBD1 (6 bases). This CDR3 contains 13 residues. Germline loops: CDR1 GTSNPN, CDR2 SVGIG (reference sequence). Trimming cost V 4 bases and J 4 bases, with 13 bases left between them. CDR3 in DNA: TGTGCCTGGACCCCCACAGGGCCCTATGGCTACACCTTC. Translated: CAWTPTGPYGYTF.

This chain uses TRBV27 with TRBJ2-7, with TRBD2 identical over 12 bases. CDR3 length equals 16 residues. Germline V gene sequence: CDR1 MNHEY, CDR2 SMNVEV (reference sequence). V shed 5 bases, J shed 4 bases, and the junction held 9 bases outside the gene matches. CDR3 sequence (DNA): TGTGCCAGCAGTAATCTCGGACTAGCGGGATTTTACGAGCAGTACTTC. Protein sequence: CASSNLGLAGFYEQYF.

The chain combines TRBV28 with TRBJ1-1; TRBD1 matches 11 bases. CDR1 and CDR2 (germline): MDHEN, SYDVKM. Germline trimming cut 5 bases from V and 1 base from J; bases unmatched to any gene: 3. The CDR3 length is 15 residues. CDR3 coding DNA: TGTGCCAGCAGTCAGGACAGGGGGCCGAACACTGAAGCTTTCTTT. Translation gives CASSQDRGPNTEAFF.

This clone was detected only a few times. The rearrangement uses TRBV6-5 and TRBJ1-1; no clear D gene. The germline CDR1 and CDR2 sequences are MNHEY and SVGAGI. This CDR3 region has 14 residues. Trimming removed 5 bases at V and 4 bases at J, with 14 bases between. CDR3: CASSPSGFRTEAFF. DNA for the CDR3: TGTGCCAGCAGTCCTTCAGGATTTCGCACTGAAGCTTTCTTT.

The chain joins TRBV7-2 to TRBJ1-6, with D perhaps TRBD1 (5 bases). Trimming removed 0 bases from V and 7 bases from J, with 10 bases in between. The CDR3 runs 15 residues. Looked up from germline, CDR1 is SGHTA and CDR2 is FQGNSA. CDR3 sequence (DNA): TGTGCCAGCAGCTTAGCTTGGCGGGGGAATTCACCCCTCCACTTT. Amino acid sequence: CASSLAWRGNSPLHF. Drawing the rest from reference TRBV7-2 and TRBJ1-6, the complete variable domain is GAGVSQSPSNKVTEKGKDVELRCDPISGHTALYWYRQSLGQGLEFLIYFQGNSAPDKSGLPSDRFSAERTGGSVSTLTIQRTQQEDSAVYLCASSLAWRGNSPLHFGNGTRLTVT.

This clone came up once. V gene TRBV27 combines with J gene TRBJ2-7; TRBD1 is a possible D gene (5 bases). CDR1 MNHEY and CDR2 SMNVEV come from the germline V gene (reference sequence). The CDR3 is 14 amino acids. The germline V and J ends were trimmed by 8 bases and 2 bases, with 16 bases remaining between them. The chain's CDR3 is CASGSQGNTYEQYF. The DNA for the CDR3 is TGTGCCAGCGGTAGTCAGGGTAACACCTACGAGCAGTACTTC.